This T cell receptor beta chain comes out of a study of T-cell reconstitution after alpha-beta-depleted transplantation in children. V lost 3 bases, J lost 6 bases, and 4 bases stayed unmatched. The CDR3 extends over 15 amino acids. Germline lookup yields CDR1 LNHDA and CDR2 SQIVND (reference sequence). This sample's TCRbeta library carried unique molecular identifier barcodes. MiXCR was run by TCRdb on the PCR reads, yielding one entry per CDR3 protein. The sample consists of approximately 400,000 distinct CDR3 sequences, about a tenth of them appearing once. V and J are TRBV19 and TRBJ1-3; 11 positions match TRBD1. The input for sequencing was PBMCs from the stem cell graft donor, taken from the stem cell graft. This TCR derives from a human donor who donated a stem cell graft to a child with acute myeloid leukemia. CDR3 in DNA: TGTGCCAGTAGTATCTCGGACAGGGGGCAAAACACCATATATTTT. Encoded protein: CASSISDRGQNTIYF.